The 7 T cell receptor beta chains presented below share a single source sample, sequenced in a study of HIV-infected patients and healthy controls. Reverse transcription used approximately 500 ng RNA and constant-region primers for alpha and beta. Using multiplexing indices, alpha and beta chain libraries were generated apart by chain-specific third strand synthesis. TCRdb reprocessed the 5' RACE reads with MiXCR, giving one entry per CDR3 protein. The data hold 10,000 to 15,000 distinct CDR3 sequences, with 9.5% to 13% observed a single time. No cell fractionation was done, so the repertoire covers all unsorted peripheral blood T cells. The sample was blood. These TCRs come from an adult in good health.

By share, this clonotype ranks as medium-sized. CDR3 in DNA: TGCGCCAGCAGCTTGGCCGGGAGCGGGGGAAGACCTTTCCAAGAGACCCAGTACTTC. Its translation: CASSLAGSGGRPFQETQYF. The chain links TRBV5-1 to TRBJ2-5; the match to TRBD2 covers 8 bases. Losses at the gene ends were 0 bases for V and 1 base for J; bases not matched to a gene: 14. The CDR3 is made up of 19 amino acids. Germline V gene data show CDR1 as SGHRS and CDR2 as YFSETQ.

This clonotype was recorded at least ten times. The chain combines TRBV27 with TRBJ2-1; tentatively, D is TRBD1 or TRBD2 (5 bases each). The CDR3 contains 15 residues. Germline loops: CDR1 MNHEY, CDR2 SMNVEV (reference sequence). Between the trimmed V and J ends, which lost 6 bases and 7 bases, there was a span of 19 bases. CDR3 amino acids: CASSHTRGASNEQFF. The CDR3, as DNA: TGTGCCAGCAGCCACACCCGAGGGGCTTCGAATGAGCAGTTCTTC.

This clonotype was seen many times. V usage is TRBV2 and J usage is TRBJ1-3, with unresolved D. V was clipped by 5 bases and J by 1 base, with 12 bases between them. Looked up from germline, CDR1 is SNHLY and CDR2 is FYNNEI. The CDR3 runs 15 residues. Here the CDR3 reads CASSRDNGSGNTIYF. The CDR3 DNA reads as TGTGCCAGCAGTCGCGACAACGGATCTGGAAACACCATATATTTT.

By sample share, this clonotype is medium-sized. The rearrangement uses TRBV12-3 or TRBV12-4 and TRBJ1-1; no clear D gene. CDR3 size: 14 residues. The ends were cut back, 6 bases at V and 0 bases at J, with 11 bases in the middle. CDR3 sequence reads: CASSPHSMNTEAFF. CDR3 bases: TGTGCCAGCAGCCCTCATAGTATGAACACTGAAGCTTTCTTT.

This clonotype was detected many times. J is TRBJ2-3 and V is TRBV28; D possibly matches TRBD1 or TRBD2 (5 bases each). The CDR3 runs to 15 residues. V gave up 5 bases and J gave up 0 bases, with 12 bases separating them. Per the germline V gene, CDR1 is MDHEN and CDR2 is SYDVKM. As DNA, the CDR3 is TGTGCCAGCAGTCCAGGGACGGACAGCACAGATACGCAGTATTTT. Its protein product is CASSPGTDSTDTQYF.

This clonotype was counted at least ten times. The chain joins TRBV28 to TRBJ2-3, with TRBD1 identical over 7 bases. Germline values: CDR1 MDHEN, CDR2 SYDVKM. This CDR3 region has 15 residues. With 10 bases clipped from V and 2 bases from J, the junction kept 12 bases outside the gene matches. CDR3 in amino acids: CAIGMGQTYTDTQYF. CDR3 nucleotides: TGTGCCATCGGTATGGGACAGACGTACACAGATACGCAGTATTTT.

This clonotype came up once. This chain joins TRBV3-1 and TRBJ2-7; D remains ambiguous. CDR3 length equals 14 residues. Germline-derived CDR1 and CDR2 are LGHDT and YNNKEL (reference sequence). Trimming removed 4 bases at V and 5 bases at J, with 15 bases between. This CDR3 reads CASSPDPSWNEQYF. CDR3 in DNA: TGTGCCAGCAGCCCGGACCCGAGTTGGAACGAGCAGTACTTC.